This T cell receptor beta chain came from a study of T cell responses to AZD1222 COVID-19 vaccine (dated by TCRdb to the early 2020s). About the full investigation: TCR sequencing was performed for 230 to 250 trial participants, of whom around 210 were given two doses of AZD1222 and some 25 were given two doses of MenACWY control vaccine. Trial participants were enrolled into age subgroups of 18-55, 56-69 and 70-plus years, which contained 148, 28 and 57 TCR-sequenced participants, respectively. Study-wide conclusions, independent of this receptor: Because no samples from the day 14 peak response were available, repertoires could be characterized only after the peak T cell response. The vaccine-associated CD4 TCRs covered the entire spike protein, and the dominant responses fell in regions 160-218 and 743-854. Epitopes outside the regions mutated in the B.1.351 and B.1.1.7 variants were reportedly recognized by nearly half of the unique spike-specific TCRs. In the small 56-69-year group, the increase in depth fell short of significance, most likely because of low power. Spike-specific TCR breadth and depth rose significantly after two AZD1222 doses compared with day 0 and with MenACWY recipients. Participants were mostly white British, with more females than males. The authors suggested clonal diversity may have been underestimated. Only five or six AZD1222 recipients were SARS-CoV-2 seropositive at baseline, limiting conclusions about previously exposed vaccinees.

CDR1 and CDR2 are read off the germline V gene as MNHNS and SASEGT. Compared with germline, V lacks 4 bases and J lacks 0 bases; bases without a gene match: 14. The CDR3 runs 20 residues from the cysteine to the phenylalanine. The retained sequence is limited to the CDR3, 60 bases, with the frame set at the first base. This sample's time point label indicates: about 28 days (+/-7) after the second vaccine dose. AZD1222 recipients whose second dose came at about 4 weeks and those whose second dose came at about 12 weeks were combined into one group, since spike-specific TCR depth and breadth did not differ between the two schedules. The vaccinee samples were drawn from two UK trials, COV001 and COV002, one of which was a single-blind randomized controlled phase 2/3 trial testing AZD1222 (ChAdOx1 nCoV-19) in healthy adults. For TCRbeta chain sequencing, PBMC samples from trial participants were taken at day 0 and at day 28 after the second dose.

As for this clone: Its antigen is not yet known. No base qualities exist here, and no much larger clone lies one base off it.

The CDR3 regions of human TCRbeta chains were analyzed by immunosequencing. As for the original processing: TCRs in the repertoires were compared against a reference library of SARS-CoV-2-specific TCRs that had been generated with the MIRA antigen-specificity platform. Breadth was defined as the fraction of unique TCRs that were SARS-CoV-2-associated, and depth was defined as the fraction of total T cells that were SARS-CoV-2-associated. Using the MIRA data, each spike-specific TCR was assigned both to the spike region to which the TCR was reactive and to a CD4 or CD8 class. Log10-transformed breadth and depth values were compared by one-way ANOVA with Sidak's multiple comparisons tests. TCRdb holds this immuneACCESS table with in-frame rearrangements only. Some clones are missing; in checked studies, unresolved V genes explain under half, and the rest has no known cause. The DNA gave D and trimming, while V, J and clone size come from that table. For this sample the table gives 77,000 or so clones, of which roughly 91% were detected only once. The ten largest clones represent about 17% of the sample.

This sequence was found in an adult who received the AZD1222 COVID-19 vaccine. The sequences come from peripheral blood, collected 28 days after the second AZD1222 dose. The receptor chain draws on TRBV6-1 and TRBJ2-7, with TRBD2 identical over 14 junction bases. Here is the DNA: TGTGCCAGCAGTGCTACTCCGGGACTAGCGGGGGCGTCGAGCTCCTACGAGCAGTACTTC. It codes for CASSATPGLAGASSSYEQYF.